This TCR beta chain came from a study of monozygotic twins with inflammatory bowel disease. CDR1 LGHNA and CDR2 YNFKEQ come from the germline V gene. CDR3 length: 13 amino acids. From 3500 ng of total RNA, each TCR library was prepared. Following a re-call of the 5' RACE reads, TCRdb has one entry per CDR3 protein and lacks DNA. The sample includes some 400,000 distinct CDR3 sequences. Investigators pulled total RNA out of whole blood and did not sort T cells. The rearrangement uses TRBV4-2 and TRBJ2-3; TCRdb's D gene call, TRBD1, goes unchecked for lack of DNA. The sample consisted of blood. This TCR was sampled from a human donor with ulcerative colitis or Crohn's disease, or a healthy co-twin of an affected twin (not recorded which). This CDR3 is CASMQVPTDTQYF.